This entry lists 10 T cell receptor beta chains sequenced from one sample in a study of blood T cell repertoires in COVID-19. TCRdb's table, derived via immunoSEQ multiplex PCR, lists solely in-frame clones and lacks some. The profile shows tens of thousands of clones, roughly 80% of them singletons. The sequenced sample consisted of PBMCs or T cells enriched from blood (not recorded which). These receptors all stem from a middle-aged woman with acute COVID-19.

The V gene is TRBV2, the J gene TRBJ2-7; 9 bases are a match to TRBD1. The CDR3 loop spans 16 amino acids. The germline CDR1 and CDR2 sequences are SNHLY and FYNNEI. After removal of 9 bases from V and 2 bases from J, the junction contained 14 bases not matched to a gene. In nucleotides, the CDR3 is TGTGCCAGTGGAAGTGAAGGGACAGGGAGCCCCTACGAGCAGTACGTC. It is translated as CASGSEGTGSPYEQYV.

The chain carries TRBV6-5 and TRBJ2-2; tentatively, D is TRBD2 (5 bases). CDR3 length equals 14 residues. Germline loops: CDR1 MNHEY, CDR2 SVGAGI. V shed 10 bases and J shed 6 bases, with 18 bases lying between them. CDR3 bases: TGTGCCACCTGCCAGACTATTCGGTCCGGGGAGCTGTTTTTT. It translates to CATCQTIRSGELFF.

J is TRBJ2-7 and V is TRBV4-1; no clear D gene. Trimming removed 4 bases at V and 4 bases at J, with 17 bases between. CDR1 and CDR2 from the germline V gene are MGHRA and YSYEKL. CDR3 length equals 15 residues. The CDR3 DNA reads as TGCGCCAGCAGCCGCGCGAGCCAGGATGCATACGAGCAGTACTTC. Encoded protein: CASSRASQDAYEQYF.

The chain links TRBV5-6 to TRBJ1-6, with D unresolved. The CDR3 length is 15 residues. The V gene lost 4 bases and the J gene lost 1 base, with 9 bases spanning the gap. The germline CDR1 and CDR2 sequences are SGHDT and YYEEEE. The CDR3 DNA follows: TGTGCCAGCAGCATGCGCCTGTCCTATAATTCACCCCTCCACTTT. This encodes CASSMRLSYNSPLHF.

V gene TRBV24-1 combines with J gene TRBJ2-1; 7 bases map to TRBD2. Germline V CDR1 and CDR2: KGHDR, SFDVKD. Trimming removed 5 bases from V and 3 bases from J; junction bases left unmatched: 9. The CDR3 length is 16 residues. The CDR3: CATSVSGGGDYNEQFF. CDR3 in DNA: TGTGCCACCAGTGTATCAGGCGGGGGAGACTACAATGAGCAGTTCTTC.

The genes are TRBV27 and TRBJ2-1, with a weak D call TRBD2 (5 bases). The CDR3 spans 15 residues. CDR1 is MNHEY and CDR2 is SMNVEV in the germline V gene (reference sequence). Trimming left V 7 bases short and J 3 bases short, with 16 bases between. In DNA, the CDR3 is TGTGCCAGCAATAAGGTGATCGGGATCTACAATGAGCAGTTCTTC. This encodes CASNKVIGIYNEQFF.

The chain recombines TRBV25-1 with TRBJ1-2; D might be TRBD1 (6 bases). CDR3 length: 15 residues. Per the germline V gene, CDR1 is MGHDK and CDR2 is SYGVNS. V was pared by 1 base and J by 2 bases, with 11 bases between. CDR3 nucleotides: TGTGCCAGCAGTGAATGGGACAATGGGAACTATGGCTACACCTTC. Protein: CASSEWDNGNYGYTF.

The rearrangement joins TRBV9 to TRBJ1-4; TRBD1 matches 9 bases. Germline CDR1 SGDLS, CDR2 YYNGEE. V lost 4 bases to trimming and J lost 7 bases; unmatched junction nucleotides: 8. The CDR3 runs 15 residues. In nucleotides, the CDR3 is TGTGCCAGCAGCCCCCCGGGACAGGGAGGTGAAAAACTGTTTTTT. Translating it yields CASSPPGQGGEKLFF. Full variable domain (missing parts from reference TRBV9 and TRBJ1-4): DSGVTQTPKHLITATGQRVTLRCSPRSGDLSVYWYQQSLDQGLQFLIQYYNGEERAKGNILERFSAQQFPDLHSELNLSSLELGDSALYFCASSPPGQGGEKLFFGSGTQLSVL.

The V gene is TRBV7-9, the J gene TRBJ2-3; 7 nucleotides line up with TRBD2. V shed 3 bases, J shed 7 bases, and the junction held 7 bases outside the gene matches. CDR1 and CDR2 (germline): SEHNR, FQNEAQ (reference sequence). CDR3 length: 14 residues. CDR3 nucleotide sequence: TGTGCCAGCAGCTTTCCGGGGGAGGGGTATACGCAGTATTTT. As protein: CASSFPGEGYTQYF.

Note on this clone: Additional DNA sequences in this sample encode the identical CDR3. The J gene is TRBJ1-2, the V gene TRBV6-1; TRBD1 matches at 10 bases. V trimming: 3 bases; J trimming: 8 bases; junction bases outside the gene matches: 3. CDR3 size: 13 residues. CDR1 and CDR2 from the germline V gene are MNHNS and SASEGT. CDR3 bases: TGTGCCAGCAGTGACCGGGACAGGGGAGGCTACACCTTC. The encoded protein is CASSDRDRGGYTF.